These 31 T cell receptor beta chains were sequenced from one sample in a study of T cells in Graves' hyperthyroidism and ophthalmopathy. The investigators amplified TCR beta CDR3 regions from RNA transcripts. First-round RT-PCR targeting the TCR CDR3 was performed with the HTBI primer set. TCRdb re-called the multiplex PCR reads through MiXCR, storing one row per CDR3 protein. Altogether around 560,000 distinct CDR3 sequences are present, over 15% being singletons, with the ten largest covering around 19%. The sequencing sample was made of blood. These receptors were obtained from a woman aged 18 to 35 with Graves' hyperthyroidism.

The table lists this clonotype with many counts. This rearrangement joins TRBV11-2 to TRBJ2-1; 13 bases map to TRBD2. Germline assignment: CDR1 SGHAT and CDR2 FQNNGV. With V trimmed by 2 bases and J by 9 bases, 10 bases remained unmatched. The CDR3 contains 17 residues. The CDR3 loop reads CASSLISGTSGNREQFF. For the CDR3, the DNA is TGTGCCAGCAGCTTAATTTCCGGGACTAGCGGGAATCGTGAGCAGTTCTTC.

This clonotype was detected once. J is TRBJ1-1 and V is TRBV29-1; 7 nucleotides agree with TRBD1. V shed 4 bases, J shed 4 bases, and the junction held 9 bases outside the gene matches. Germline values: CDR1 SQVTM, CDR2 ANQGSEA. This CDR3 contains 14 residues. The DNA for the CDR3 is TGCAGCGTTGTCGACAGGGATTTGACCACTGAAGCTTTCTTT. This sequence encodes CSVVDRDLTTEAFF. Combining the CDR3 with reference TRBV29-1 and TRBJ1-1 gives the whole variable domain SAVISQKPSRDICQRGTSLTIQCQVDSQVTMMFWYRQQPGQSLTLIATANQGSEATYESGFVIDKFPISRPNLTFSTLTVSNMSPEDSSIYLCSVVDRDLTTEAFFGQGTRLTVV.

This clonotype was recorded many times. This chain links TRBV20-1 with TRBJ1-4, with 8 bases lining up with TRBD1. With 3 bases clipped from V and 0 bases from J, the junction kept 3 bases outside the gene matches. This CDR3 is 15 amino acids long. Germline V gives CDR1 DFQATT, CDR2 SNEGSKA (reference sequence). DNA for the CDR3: TGCAGTGCTAGGCAGGGGGCTGCAACTAATGAAAAACTGTTTTTT. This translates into CSARQGAATNEKLFF.

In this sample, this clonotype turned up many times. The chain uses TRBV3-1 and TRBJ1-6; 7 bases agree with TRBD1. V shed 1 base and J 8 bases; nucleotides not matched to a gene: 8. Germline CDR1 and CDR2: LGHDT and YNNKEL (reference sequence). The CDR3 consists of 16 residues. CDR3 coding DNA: TGTGCCAGCAGCCAAGCGAGGGGGCGGTATCATTCACCCCTCCACTTT. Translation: CASSQARGRYHSPLHF. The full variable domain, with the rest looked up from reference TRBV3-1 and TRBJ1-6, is DTAVSQTPKYLVTQMGNDKSIKCEQNLGHDTMYWYKQDSKKFLKIMFSYNNKELIINETVPNRFSPKSPDKAHLNLHINSLELGDSAVYFCASSQARGRYHSPLHFGNGTRLTVT.

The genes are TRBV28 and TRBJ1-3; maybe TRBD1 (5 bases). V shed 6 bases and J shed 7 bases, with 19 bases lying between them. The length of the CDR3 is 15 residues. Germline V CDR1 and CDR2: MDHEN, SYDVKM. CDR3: CASRTSGPMRNTIYF. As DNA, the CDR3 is TGTGCCAGCAGGACGTCGGGACCCATGCGGAACACCATATATTTT.

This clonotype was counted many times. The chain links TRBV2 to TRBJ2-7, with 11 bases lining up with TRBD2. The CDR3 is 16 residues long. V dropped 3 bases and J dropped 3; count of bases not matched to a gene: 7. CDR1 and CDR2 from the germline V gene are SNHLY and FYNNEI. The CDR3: CASSESSGGLIYEQYF. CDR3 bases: TGTGCCAGCAGTGAGTCTAGCGGGGGGTTGATCTACGAGCAGTACTTC.

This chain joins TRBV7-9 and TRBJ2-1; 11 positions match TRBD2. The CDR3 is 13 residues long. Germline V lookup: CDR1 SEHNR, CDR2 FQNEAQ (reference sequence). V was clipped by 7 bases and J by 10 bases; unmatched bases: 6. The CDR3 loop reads CASTTLAGGEQFF. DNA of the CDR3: TGTGCCAGCACCACCCTAGCGGGAGGCGAGCAGTTCTTC.

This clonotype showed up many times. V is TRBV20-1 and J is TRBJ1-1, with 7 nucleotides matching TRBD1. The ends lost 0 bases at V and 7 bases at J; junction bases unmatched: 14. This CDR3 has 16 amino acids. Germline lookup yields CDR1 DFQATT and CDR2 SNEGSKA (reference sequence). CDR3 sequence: CSARDPRQGDESEAFF. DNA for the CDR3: TGCAGTGCTAGAGATCCGAGACAGGGAGACGAGAGTGAAGCTTTCTTT.

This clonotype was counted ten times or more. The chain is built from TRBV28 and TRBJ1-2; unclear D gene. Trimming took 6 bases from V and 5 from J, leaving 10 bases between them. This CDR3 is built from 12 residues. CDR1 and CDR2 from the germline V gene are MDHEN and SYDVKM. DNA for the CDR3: TGTGCCAGCAGCGATCGGAGGTATGGCTACACCTTC. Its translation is CASSDRRYGYTF.

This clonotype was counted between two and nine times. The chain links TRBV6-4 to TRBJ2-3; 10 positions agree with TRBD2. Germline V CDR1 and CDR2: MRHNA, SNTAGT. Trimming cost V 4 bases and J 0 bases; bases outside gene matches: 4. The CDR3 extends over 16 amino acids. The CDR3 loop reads CASSAGTSDSTDTQYF. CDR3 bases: TGTGCCAGCAGTGCCGGGACTAGCGATAGCACAGATACGCAGTATTTT.

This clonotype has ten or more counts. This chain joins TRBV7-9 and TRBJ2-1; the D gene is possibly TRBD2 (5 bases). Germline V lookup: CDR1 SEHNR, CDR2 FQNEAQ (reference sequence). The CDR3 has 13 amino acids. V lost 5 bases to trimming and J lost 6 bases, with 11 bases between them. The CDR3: CASSLSDSNEQFF. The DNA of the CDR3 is TGTGCCAGCAGCCTTTCGGACTCCAATGAGCAGTTCTTC.

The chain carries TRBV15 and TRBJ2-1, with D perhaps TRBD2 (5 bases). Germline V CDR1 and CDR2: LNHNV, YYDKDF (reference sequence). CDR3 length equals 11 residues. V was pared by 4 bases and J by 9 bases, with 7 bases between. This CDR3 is CATSMGVEQFF. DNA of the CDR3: TGTGCCACCAGCATGGGAGTTGAGCAGTTCTTC.

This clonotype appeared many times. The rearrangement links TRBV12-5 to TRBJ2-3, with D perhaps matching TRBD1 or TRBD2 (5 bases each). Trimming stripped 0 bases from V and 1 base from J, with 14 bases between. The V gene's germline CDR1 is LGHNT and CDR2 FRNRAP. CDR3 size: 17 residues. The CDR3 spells CASGLVREGRGTDTQYF. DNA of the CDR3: TGTGCTAGTGGTTTGGTACGAGAGGGGCGAGGCACAGATACGCAGTATTTT.

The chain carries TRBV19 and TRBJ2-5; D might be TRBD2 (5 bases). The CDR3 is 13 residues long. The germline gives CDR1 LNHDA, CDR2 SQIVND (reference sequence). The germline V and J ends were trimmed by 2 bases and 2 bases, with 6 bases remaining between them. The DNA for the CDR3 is TGTGCCAGTAGTATAAAGCGGCAAGAGACCCAGTACTTC. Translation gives CASSIKRQETQYF.

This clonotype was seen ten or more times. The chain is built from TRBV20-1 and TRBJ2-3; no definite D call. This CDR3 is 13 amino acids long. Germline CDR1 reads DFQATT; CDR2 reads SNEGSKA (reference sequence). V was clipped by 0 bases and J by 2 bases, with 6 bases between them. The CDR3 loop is CSARDSLTDTQYF. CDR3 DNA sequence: TGCAGTGCTAGAGATTCCCTCACAGATACGCAGTATTTT.

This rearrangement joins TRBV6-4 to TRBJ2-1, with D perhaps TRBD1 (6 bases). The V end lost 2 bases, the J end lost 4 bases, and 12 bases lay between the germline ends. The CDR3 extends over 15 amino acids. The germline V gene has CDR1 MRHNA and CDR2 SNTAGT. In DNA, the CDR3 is TGTGCCAGCAGTGACAAGGGGGAGAGTTACAATGAGCAGTTCTTC. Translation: CASSDKGESYNEQFF.

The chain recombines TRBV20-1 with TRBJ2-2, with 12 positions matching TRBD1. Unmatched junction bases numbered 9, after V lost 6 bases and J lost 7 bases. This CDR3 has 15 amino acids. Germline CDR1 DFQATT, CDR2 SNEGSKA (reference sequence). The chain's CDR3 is CSAPRDRGRNGELFF. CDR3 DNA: TGCAGTGCGCCCCGGGACAGGGGGCGAAACGGGGAGCTGTTTTTT.

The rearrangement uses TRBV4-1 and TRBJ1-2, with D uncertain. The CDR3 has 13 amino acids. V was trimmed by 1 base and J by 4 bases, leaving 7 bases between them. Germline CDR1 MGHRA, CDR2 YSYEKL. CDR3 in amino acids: CASSQGRLYGYTF. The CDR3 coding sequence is TGCGCCAGCAGCCAAGGACGGCTCTATGGCTACACCTTC.

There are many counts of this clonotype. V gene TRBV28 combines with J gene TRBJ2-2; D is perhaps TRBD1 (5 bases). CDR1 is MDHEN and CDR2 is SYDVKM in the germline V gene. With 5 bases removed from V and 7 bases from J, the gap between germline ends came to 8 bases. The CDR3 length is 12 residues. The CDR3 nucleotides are TGTGCCAGCAGTAGTCAGGGCGGGGAGCTGTTTTTT. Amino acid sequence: CASSSQGGELFF.

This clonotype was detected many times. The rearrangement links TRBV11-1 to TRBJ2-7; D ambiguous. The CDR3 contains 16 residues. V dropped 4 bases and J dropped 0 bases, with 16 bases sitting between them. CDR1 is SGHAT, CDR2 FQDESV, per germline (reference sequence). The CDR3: CASSSGFGQASYEQYF. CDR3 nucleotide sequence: TGTGCCAGCAGCTCCGGCTTCGGGCAGGCCTCCTACGAGCAGTACTTC.

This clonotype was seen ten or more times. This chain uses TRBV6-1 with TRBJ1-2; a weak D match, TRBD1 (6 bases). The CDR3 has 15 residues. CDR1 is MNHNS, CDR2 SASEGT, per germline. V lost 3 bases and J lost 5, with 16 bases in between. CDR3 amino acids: CASSERTAFSYGYTF. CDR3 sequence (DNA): TGTGCCAGCAGTGAGAGGACAGCCTTCTCATATGGCTACACCTTC.

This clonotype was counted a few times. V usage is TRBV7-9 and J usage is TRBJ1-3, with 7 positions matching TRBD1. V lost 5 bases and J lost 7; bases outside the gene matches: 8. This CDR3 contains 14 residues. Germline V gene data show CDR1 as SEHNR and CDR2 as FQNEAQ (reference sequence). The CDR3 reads CASSLDRESNTIYF. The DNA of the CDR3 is TGTGCCAGCAGCCTCGACAGGGAATCGAACACCATATATTTT. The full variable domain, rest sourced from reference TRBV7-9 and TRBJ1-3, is DTGVSQNPRHKITKRGQNVTFRCDPISEHNRLYWYRQTLGQGPEFLTYFQNEAQLEKSRLLSDRFSAERPKGSFSTLEIQRTEQGDSAMYLCASSLDRESNTIYFGEGSWLTVV.

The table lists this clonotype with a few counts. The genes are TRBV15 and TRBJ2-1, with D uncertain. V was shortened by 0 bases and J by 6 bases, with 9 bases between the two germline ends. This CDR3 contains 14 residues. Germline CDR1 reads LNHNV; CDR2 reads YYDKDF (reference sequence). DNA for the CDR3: TGTGCCACCAGCAGAGACGTGGGGTTCAATGAGCAGTTCTTC. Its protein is CATSRDVGFNEQFF. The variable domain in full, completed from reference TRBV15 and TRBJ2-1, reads DAMVIQNPRYQVTQFGKPVTLSCSQTLNHNVMYWYQQKSSQAPKLLFHYYDKDFNNEADTPDNFQSRRPNTSFCFLDIRSPGLGDTAMYLCATSRDVGFNEQFFGPGTRLTVL.

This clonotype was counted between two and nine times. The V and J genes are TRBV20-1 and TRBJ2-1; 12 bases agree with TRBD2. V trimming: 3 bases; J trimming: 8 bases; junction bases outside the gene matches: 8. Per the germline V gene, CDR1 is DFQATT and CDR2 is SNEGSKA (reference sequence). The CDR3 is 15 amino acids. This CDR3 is CSARLAGGPGDEQFF. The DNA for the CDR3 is TGCAGTGCTAGGCTAGCGGGAGGGCCGGGGGATGAGCAGTTCTTC.

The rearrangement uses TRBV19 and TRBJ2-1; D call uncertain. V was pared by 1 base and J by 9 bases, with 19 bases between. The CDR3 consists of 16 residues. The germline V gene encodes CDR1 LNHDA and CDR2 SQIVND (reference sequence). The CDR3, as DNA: TGTGCCAGTAGTATAGGGCAGGCCACTTCGTTGGGTGAGCAGTTCTTC. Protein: CASSIGQATSLGEQFF.

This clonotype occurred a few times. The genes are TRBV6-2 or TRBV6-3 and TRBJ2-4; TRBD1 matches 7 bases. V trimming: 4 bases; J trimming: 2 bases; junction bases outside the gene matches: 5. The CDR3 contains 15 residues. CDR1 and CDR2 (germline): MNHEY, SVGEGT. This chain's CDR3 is CASSFRQGTKNIQYF. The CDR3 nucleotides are TGTGCCAGCAGTTTTAGACAGGGTACCAAAAACATTCAGTACTTC.

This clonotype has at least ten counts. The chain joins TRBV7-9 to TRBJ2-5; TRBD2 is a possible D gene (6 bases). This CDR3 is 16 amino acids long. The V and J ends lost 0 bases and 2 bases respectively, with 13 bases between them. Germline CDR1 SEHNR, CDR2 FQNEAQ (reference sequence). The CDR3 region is CASSLARAGRQETQYF. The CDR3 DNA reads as TGTGCCAGCAGCTTAGCGAGGGCAGGGAGGCAAGAGACCCAGTACTTC.

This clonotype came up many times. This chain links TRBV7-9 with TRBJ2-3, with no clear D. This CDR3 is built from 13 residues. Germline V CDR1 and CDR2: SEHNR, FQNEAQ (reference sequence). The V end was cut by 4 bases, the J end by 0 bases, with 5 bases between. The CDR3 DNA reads TGTGCCAGCAGCTCGGCTAGCACAGATACGCAGTATTTT. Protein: CASSSASTDTQYF.

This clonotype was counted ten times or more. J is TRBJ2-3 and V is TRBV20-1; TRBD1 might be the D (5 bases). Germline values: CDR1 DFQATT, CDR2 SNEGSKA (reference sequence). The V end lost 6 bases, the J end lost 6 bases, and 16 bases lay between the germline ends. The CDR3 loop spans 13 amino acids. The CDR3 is CSALGHGRDTQYF. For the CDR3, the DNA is TGCAGTGCACTCGGACACGGGCGGGATACGCAGTATTTT.

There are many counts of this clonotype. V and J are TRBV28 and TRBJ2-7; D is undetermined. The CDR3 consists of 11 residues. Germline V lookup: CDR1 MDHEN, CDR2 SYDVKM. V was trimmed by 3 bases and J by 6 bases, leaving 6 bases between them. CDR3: CASSFASEQYF. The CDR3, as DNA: TGTGCCAGCAGTTTTGCAAGCGAGCAGTACTTC. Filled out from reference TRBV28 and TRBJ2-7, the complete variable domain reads DVKVTQSSRYLVKRTGEKVFLECVQDMDHENMFWYRQDPGLGLRLIYFSYDVKMKEKGDIPEGYSVSREKKERFSLILESASTNQTSMYLCASSFASEQYFGPGTRLTVT.

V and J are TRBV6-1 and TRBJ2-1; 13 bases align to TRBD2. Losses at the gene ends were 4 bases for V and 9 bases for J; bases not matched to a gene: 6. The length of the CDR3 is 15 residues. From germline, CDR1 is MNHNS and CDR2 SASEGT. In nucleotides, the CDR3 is TGTGCCAGCAGTGTCGGACTAGCGGGGGTTTTTGAGCAGTTCTTC. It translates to CASSVGLAGVFEQFF.